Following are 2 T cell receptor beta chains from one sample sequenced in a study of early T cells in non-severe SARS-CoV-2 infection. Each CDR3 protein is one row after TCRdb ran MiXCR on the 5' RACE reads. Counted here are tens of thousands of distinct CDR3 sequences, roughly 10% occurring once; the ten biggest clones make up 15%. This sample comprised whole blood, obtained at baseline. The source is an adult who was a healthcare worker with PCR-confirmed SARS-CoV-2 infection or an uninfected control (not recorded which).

CDR3 residues: CASSPGGGNNEQFF. CDR3 sequence (DNA): TGTGCCAGCTCACCCGGGGGGGGGAACAATGAGCAGTTCTTC. The rearrangement joins TRBV18 to TRBJ2-1; 8 bases fit TRBD2. V trimming: 3 bases; J trimming: 5 bases; junction bases outside the gene matches: 3. The CDR3 covers 14 residues. CDR1 and CDR2 from the germline V gene are KGHSH and LQKENI.

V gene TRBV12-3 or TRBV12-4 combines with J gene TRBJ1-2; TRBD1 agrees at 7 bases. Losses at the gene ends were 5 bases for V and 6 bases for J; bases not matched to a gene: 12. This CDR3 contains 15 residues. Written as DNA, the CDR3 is TGTGCCAGCAGTCTCGGGCACAGGGGTTTCGATGGCTACACCTTC. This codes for CASSLGHRGFDGYTF.